Listed below are T cell receptor beta chains from one sample, sequenced in a study of OX40 agonist ivuxolimab in advanced cancers. TCRdb's table, derived via immunoSEQ multiplex PCR, lists solely in-frame clones and lacks some. The sample shows about 64,000 clones, roughly nine tenths of them seen only once. Specimen: CD4+ or CD8+ T cells sorted from blood, collected in a trial of the OX40 agonist ivuxolimab. The receptors were sampled from an adult with an advanced solid tumor such as melanoma, head and neck, liver or kidney cancer. The CDR3 runs from the conserved cysteine through the conserved F or W. The order of the fields is CDR3 length, D gene, J gene, clone size, V gene, CDR3 protein, CDR3 DNA. The D gene is left open where the match is weak. Clone size is not always given. Where it is, it says once, few, many or a class for expanded clones.

length: 13; D: .; J: TRBJ1-1; size: .; V: TRBV29-1; CDR3: CSVEQGGHTEAFF; DNA: TGCAGCGTTGAACAGGGAGGGCACACTGAAGCTTTCTTT
length: 16; D: .; J: TRBJ2-7; size: once; V: TRBV7-2; CDR3: CASSLGRGSLSYEQYF; DNA: TGTGCCAGCAGCTTAGGCCGGGGATCCCTCTCCTACGAGCAGTACTTC
length: 15; D: .; J: TRBJ2-1; size: .; V: TRBV5-4; CDR3: CASSLTGAPYNEQFF; DNA: TGTGCCAGCAGCTTGACGGGGGCTCCCTACAATGAGCAGTTCTTC
length: 14; D: .; J: TRBJ1-1; size: .; V: TRBV9; CDR3: CASARVTGNTEAFF; DNA: TGTGCCAGCGCCCGAGTAACTGGTAACACTGAAGCTTTCTTT
length: 13; D: .; J: TRBJ2-5; size: .; V: TRBV10-3; CDR3: CAILRTLQETQYF; DNA: TGTGCCATCTTGCGGACCCTGCAAGAGACCCAGTACTTC
length: 13; D: .; J: TRBJ1-4; size: .; V: TRBV5-1; CDR3: CASSRQSNEKLFF; DNA: TGCGCCAGCAGCCGACAGAGTAATGAAAAACTGTTTTTT
length: 17; D: .; J: TRBJ1-6; size: .; V: TRBV7-2; CDR3: CASSKTGGGSYNSPLHF; DNA: TGTGCCAGCAGCAAAACAGGAGGGGGGTCCTATAATTCACCCCTCCACTTT
length: 15; D: .; J: TRBJ1-3; size: .; V: TRBV5-1; CDR3: CASSSDRSSGNTIYF; DNA: TGCGCCAGCAGCAGTGACAGGAGTTCTGGAAACACCATATATTTT
length: 14; D: .; J: TRBJ1-1; size: .; V: TRBV5-1; CDR3: CASSLDGGNTEAFF; DNA: TGCGCCAGCAGCTTGGATGGGGGGAACACTGAAGCTTTCTTT
length: 14; D: .; J: TRBJ2-5; size: .; V: TRBV28; CDR3: CASSFAASLGTQYF; DNA: TGTGCCAGCAGTTTTGCCGCCAGCCTTGGGACCCAGTACTTC
length: 13; D: .; J: TRBJ1-4; size: .; V: TRBV28; CDR3: CASRSSGLEKLFF; DNA: TGTGCCAGCAGATCCTCGGGCCTCGAAAAACTGTTTTTT
length: 19; D: .; J: TRBJ2-1; size: once; V: TRBV11-3; CDR3: CASSLAHWGVSSAYNEQFF; DNA: TGTGCCAGCAGCTTAGCCCATTGGGGGGTTAGTTCCGCCTACAATGAGCAGTTCTTC
length: 13; D: .; J: TRBJ2-2; size: .; V: TRBV7-2; CDR3: CASSFVNTGELFF; DNA: TGTGCCAGCAGCTTCGTGAACACCGGGGAGCTGTTTTTT
length: 13; D: TRBD1; J: TRBJ2-5; size: .; V: TRBV25-1; CDR3: CASSAWTGWSQYF; DNA: TGTGCCAGCAGTGCCTGGACAGGGTGGTCCCAGTACTTC
length: 14; D: TRBD1; J: TRBJ2-7; size: .; V: TRBV4-3; CDR3: CASSHDRGTGEQYF; DNA: TGCGCCAGCAGCCATGACAGGGGGACTGGAGAGCAGTACTTC
length: 16; D: TRBD2; J: TRBJ2-3; size: .; V: TRBV29-1; CDR3: CSVDRVLAGAGDTQYF; DNA: TGCAGCGTTGATAGGGTACTAGCGGGAGCAGGAGATACGCAGTATTTT
length: 15; D: .; J: TRBJ1-1; size: .; V: TRBV2; CDR3: CASSRPGLGGTEAFF; DNA: TGTGCCAGCAGTCGCCCGGGACTCGGCGGCACTGAAGCTTTCTTT
length: 17; D: TRBD2; J: TRBJ2-1; size: once; V: TRBV28; CDR3: CASSSGLAGGTLNEQFF; DNA: TGTGCCAGCAGTTCGGGACTAGCGGGAGGAACCCTCAATGAGCAGTTCTTC
length: 15; D: TRBD1; J: TRBJ2-2; size: .; V: TRBV5-1; CDR3: CASRGNRGNTGELFF; DNA: TGCGCCAGCAGAGGGAACAGGGGCAACACCGGGGAGCTGTTTTTT
length: 14; D: .; J: TRBJ2-5; size: .; V: TRBV9; CDR3: CASSPRTAQETQYF; DNA: TGTGCCAGCAGCCCACGGACAGCTCAAGAGACCCAGTACTTC
length: 14; D: TRBD2; J: TRBJ2-3; size: .; V: TRBV7-2; CDR3: CASSLLGGADTQYF; DNA: TGTGCCAGCAGCTTATTGGGAGGGGCAGATACGCAGTATTTT
length: 19; D: TRBD2; J: TRBJ2-7; size: .; V: TRBV28; CDR3: CASSFGARLAGGINGEQYF; DNA: TGTGCCAGCAGTTTCGGGGCGCGACTAGCGGGAGGGATTAATGGCGAGCAGTACTTC
length: 12; D: .; J: TRBJ1-2; size: .; V: TRBV28; CDR3: CASRTAAYGYTF; DNA: TGTGCCAGCAGGACTGCGGCCTATGGCTACACCTTC
length: 15; D: .; J: TRBJ2-7; size: .; V: TRBV27; CDR3: CASSLGLGQLYEQYF; DNA: TGTGCCAGCAGTTTGGGCCTTGGACAGTTGTACGAGCAGTACTTC
length: 16; D: .; J: TRBJ2-3; size: .; V: TRBV11-3; CDR3: CASSLGRGLYTDTQYF; DNA: TGTGCCAGCAGCTTAGGCAGGGGCCTCTACACAGATACGCAGTATTTT